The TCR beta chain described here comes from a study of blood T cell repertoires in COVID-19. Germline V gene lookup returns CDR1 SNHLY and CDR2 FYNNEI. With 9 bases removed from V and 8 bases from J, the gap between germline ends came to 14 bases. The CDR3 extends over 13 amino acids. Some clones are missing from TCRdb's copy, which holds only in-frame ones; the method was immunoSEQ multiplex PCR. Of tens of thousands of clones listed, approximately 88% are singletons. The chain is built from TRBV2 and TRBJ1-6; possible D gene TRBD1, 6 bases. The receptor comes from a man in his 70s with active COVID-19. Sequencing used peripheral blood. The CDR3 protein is CASLTGYDSPLHF. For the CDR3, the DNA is TGTGCCAGTCTCACAGGGTATGATTCACCCCTCCACTTT.